This T cell receptor beta chain was documented in a study of blood T cell repertoires in COVID-19. Study-level information: Whether acute or convalescent, the COVID-19 samples came from the United States, Italy and Spain. PBMCs, B-cell-depleted T cells, or T cells were the source of the cDNA or gDNA that made up the material.

The Seattle patients, enrolled during active infection, were followed longitudinally. The CDR3 consists of 13 residues. Germline V CDR1 and CDR2: SQVTM, ANQGSEA. Trimming stripped 4 bases from V and 4 bases from J, with 13 bases between. Authors' methods: Using reference gene primer amplification, nucleated cell counts were estimated. The repertoire was sequenced with immunoSEQ multiplex PCR; TCRdb's copy has only in-frame clones and lacks some. V, J and clone size reflect that table, while D and trimming were determined from the DNA. The sample has about 160,000 clones; approximately 82% are singletons.

Sequencing used peripheral blood. This rearrangement joins TRBV29-1 to TRBJ2-5; a weak D match, TRBD1 (6 bases). The TCR originated in a middle-aged woman with COVID-19, enrolled during active disease. CDR3 in amino acids: CSVGRGEGETQYF. CDR3 DNA: TGCAGCGTTGGCAGGGGAGAAGGAGAGACCCAGTACTTC.